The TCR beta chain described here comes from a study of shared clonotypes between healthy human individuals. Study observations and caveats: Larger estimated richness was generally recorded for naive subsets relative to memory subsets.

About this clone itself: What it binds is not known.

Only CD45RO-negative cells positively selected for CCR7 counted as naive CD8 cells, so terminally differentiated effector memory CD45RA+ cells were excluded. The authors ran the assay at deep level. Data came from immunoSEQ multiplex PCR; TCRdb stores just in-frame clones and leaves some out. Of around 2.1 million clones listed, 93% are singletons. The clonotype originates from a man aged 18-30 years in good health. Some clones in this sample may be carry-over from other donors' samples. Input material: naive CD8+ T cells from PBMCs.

The CDR3 region is CASRGVYEKLFF. CDR3 nucleotide sequence: TGTGCCAGCCGAGGGGTTTATGAAAAACTGTTTTTT. The chain couples TRBV2 to TRBJ1-4; the D gene is possibly TRBD1 (5 bases). CDR3 length: 12 residues. Germline lookup yields CDR1 SNHLY and CDR2 FYNNEI. Trimming shortened V by 8 bases and J by 6 bases, and 10 bases separated the two germline ends.